The 22 T cell receptor beta chains listed next were all sequenced from one sample in a study of cytomegalovirus exposure and HLA in healthy donors. The data were produced by immunoSEQ multiplex PCR, yet TCRdb's version contains in-frame clones alone and is incomplete. This sample carries more than 300,000 clones, 86% of them seen once, and the ten largest clones take 0.84%. The sample was PBMCs. Source of these receptors: a woman aged 18-30 years in good health and CMV-seronegative.

In its sample, this clone was seen a few times. The chain has TRBV7-6 and TRBJ1-2, with a possible D match to TRBD1 (5 bases). The CDR3 length is 14 residues. V shed 6 bases and J shed 6 bases, with 17 bases lying between them. Germline loops: CDR1 SGHVS, CDR2 FNYEAQ. CDR3 DNA sequence: TGTGCCAGCAGTTTTATATGCAGGGATAATGGCTACACCTTC. This gives the protein CASSFICRDNGYTF.

This clone was seen just once. The V and J genes are TRBV28 and TRBJ2-2; no firm D call. The CDR3 loop spans 13 amino acids. The germline V gene encodes CDR1 MDHEN and CDR2 SYDVKM. V lost 11 bases, J lost 2 bases, and 12 bases lay in between. The CDR3 DNA reads TGTGCCGCCCATAAAACTAACACCGGGGAGCTGTTTTTT. Residues: CAAHKTNTGELFF.

Points on this clone: This sample includes further DNA sequences coding for the same CDR3. The V call is TRBV4-3, the J call TRBJ1-4, with D possibly being TRBD1 (5 bases). This CDR3 has 15 residues. CDR1 is LGHNA, CDR2 YSLEER, per germline. Trimming removed 1 base from V and 2 bases from J, with 8 bases in between. The CDR3 is CASSQAGGTNEKLFF. The CDR3 DNA reads as TGCGCCAGCAGCCAAGCGGGGGGGACTAATGAAAAACTGTTTTTT.

This chain uses TRBV27 with TRBJ2-7; TRBD2 might be the D (6 bases). Trimming removed 8 bases from V and 0 bases from J, with 20 bases in between. Germline V gives CDR1 MNHEY, CDR2 SMNVEV (reference sequence). The CDR3 contains 16 residues. The CDR3 is CASAIEIAVSSYEQYF. The CDR3 DNA reads as TGTGCCAGCGCCATAGAAATAGCGGTGAGCTCCTACGAGCAGTACTTC.

This rearrangement joins TRBV11-2 to TRBJ2-7; 10 bases are shared with TRBD1. The CDR3 sequence is 16 residues long. The junction had 9 bases not matched to a gene; V was cut back by 1 base and J by 6 bases. Germline CDR1 is SGHAT and CDR2 is FQNNGV. The CDR3 region has the DNA TGTGCCAGCAGCTTAGCTGGAGTGGGGACAGGGGCCGAGCAGTACTTC. Its translation is CASSLAGVGTGAEQYF.

The CDR3 sequence: CASSLQAGGQETQYF. CDR3 nucleotide sequence: TGTGCCAGCAGCTTACAAGCGGGAGGACAAGAGACCCAGTACTTC. The V gene is TRBV7-3, the J gene TRBJ2-5; 9 bases match TRBD2. The CDR3 is made up of 15 amino acids. Germline CDR1 and CDR2: SGHTA and FQGTGA. Unmatched junction bases numbered 3, after V lost 2 bases and J lost 2 bases.

CDR3 amino acids: CASSPPGNQETQYF. The DNA for the CDR3 is TGCGCCAGCAGCCCCCCCGGGAACCAAGAGACCCAGTACTTC. This chain connects TRBV5-1 to TRBJ2-5, with D possibly matching TRBD2 (5 bases). The V end lost 4 bases, the J end lost 0 bases, and 10 bases lay between the germline ends. The V gene's germline CDR1 is SGHRS and CDR2 YFSETQ. The CDR3 has 14 amino acids. The entire variable domain, with the rest obtained from reference TRBV5-1 and TRBJ2-5, is as follows: KAGVTQTPRYLIKTRGQQVTLSCSPISGHRSVSWYQQTPGQGLQFLFEYFSETQRNKGNFPGRFSGRQFSNSRSEMNVSTLELGDSALYLCASSPPGNQETQYFGPGTRLLVL.

The chain joins TRBV5-1 to TRBJ1-5; tentative D call: TRBD1 (6 bases). Trimming removed 4 bases at V and 2 bases at J, with 13 bases between. This CDR3 is built from 15 residues. Germline CDR1 and CDR2: SGHRS and YFSETQ. CDR3: CASSAGVVGNQPQHF. DNA for the CDR3: TGCGCCAGCAGCGCAGGGGTCGTGGGCAATCAGCCCCAGCATTTT.

The chain employs TRBV6-6 and TRBJ2-7, with 7 bases aligning to TRBD1. The CDR3 runs to 15 residues. V shed 5 bases and J 0 bases; nucleotides not matched to a gene: 7. Germline lookup yields CDR1 MNHNY and CDR2 SVGAGI (reference sequence). CDR3 sequence reads: CASSPPGTASYEQYF. The CDR3 DNA is TGTGCCAGCAGTCCACCCGGGACAGCCTCCTACGAGCAGTACTTC.

CDR3 sequence: CASSPSSGAYEQYF. The CDR3 DNA follows: TGTGCCAGCAGTCCCTCTAGCGGCGCCTACGAGCAGTACTTC. This chain joins TRBV28 and TRBJ2-7, with TRBD2 matching over 7 bases. J was trimmed by 2 bases and V by 5 bases; bases with no gene match: 6. Germline V gene lookup returns CDR1 MDHEN and CDR2 SYDVKM. The CDR3 has 14 amino acids. Full variable domain (rest looked up from reference TRBV28 and TRBJ2-7): DVKVTQSSRYLVKRTGEKVFLECVQDMDHENMFWYRQDPGLGLRLIYFSYDVKMKEKGDIPEGYSVSREKKERFSLILESASTNQTSMYLCASSPSSGAYEQYFGPGTRLTVT.

The chain recombines TRBV7-9 with TRBJ1-2; TRBD1 matches 9 bases. The V gene end was trimmed by 3 bases and the J gene end by 4 bases; junction bases not matched to a gene: 9. CDR1 and CDR2 (germline): SEHNR, FQNEAQ (reference sequence). The CDR3 is made up of 16 amino acids. DNA for the CDR3: TGTGCCAGCAGCTTCGGACAGGGGTTGGTTTTCTATGGCTACACCTTC. As protein: CASSFGQGLVFYGYTF.

The chain is built from TRBV4-1 and TRBJ1-1, with D possibly TRBD1 on 6 matching bases. This CDR3 spans 17 amino acids. V lost 0 bases and J lost 0, with 14 bases in between. Germline CDR1 reads MGHRA; CDR2 reads YSYEKL. The CDR3 loop reads CASSQDNPGGMNTEAFF. CDR3 DNA sequence: TGCGCCAGCAGCCAAGACAACCCGGGGGGCATGAACACTGAAGCTTTCTTT.

This clone turned up a few times. V is TRBV7-3 and J is TRBJ2-1; a possible D gene is TRBD2 (6 bases). Germline CDR1 and CDR2: SGHTA and FQGTGA. Trimming removed 3 bases at V and 3 bases at J, with 9 bases between. The CDR3 has 14 amino acids. This chain's CDR3 is CASSLDGSYNEQFF. CDR3 in DNA: TGTGCCAGCAGCTTGGACGGGAGCTACAATGAGCAGTTCTTC.

This sequence joins TRBV5-1 and TRBJ2-1, with D maybe TRBD1 (6 bases). Per the germline V gene, CDR1 is SGHRS and CDR2 is YFSETQ. V lost 0 bases, J lost 8 bases, and 9 bases lay in between. The CDR3 extends over 13 amino acids. The CDR3, as DNA: TGCGCCAGCAGCTTGGCCCAGGGGTATGAGCAGTTCTTC. It yields the protein CASSLAQGYEQFF.

The chain carries TRBV6-5 and TRBJ1-4; TRBD1 matches 9 bases. J lost 5 bases, V lost 6 bases, and 4 bases had no gene match. The CDR3 has 14 residues. CDR1 and CDR2 (germline): MNHEY, SVGAGI. The DNA for the CDR3 is TGTGCCAGCAGACCCGGACAGGGGAATGAAAAACTGTTTTTT. This translates into CASRPGQGNEKLFF.

The genes are TRBV28 and TRBJ1-3; tentatively, D is TRBD1 (5 bases). Trimming shortened V by 8 bases and J by 8 bases, and 16 bases separated the two germline ends. The CDR3 has 13 amino acids. CDR1 and CDR2 from the germline V gene are MDHEN and SYDVKM. The CDR3: CASGAASGDTIYF. In nucleotides, the CDR3 is TGTGCCAGCGGGGCGGCGTCGGGCGACACCATATATTTT.

This chain links TRBV4-3 with TRBJ2-1; TRBD1 aligns across 9 bases. The CDR3 totals 15 residues. The V and J ends lost 1 base and 5 bases, in that order; junction bases with no gene match: 3. Per germline, CDR1 LGHNA and CDR2 YSLEER. CDR3 loop: CASSQVDRGNNEQFF. In DNA form, the CDR3 reads TGCGCCAGCAGCCAAGTGGACAGGGGTAACAATGAGCAGTTCTTC.

The DNA of the CDR3 is TGTGCCAGCGGCCCAGGACAGGGCACCTATAGCAATCAGCCCCAGCATTTT. It specifies CASGPGQGTYSNQPQHF. V is TRBV27 and J is TRBJ1-5; 8 nucleotides line up with TRBD1. Trimming cost V 8 bases and J 0 bases; bases outside gene matches: 12. Germline lookup yields CDR1 MNHEY and CDR2 SMNVEV (reference sequence). This CDR3 has 17 residues.

V is TRBV6-6 and J is TRBJ1-2; TRBD1 matches at 7 bases. Germline CDR1 reads MNHNY; CDR2 reads SVGAGI (reference sequence). V dropped 10 bases and J dropped 1; count of bases not matched to a gene: 6. This CDR3 region has 13 residues. In nucleotides, the CDR3 is TGTGCCACTGACGACAGGGATAACTATGGCTACACCTTC. It yields the protein CATDDRDNYGYTF.

This chain joins TRBV7-2 and TRBJ1-2; no clear D gene. Per germline, CDR1 SGHTA and CDR2 FQGNSA. V was pared by 6 bases and J by 8 bases, with 19 bases between. The CDR3 length is 14 residues. In nucleotides, the CDR3 is TGTGCCAGCAGACCCCCGACTGGTTTGGAAGGCTACACCTTC. Translating gives CASRPPTGLEGYTF.

The rearrangement joins TRBV2 to TRBJ2-7; the match to TRBD2 covers 13 bases. The CDR3 loop spans 14 amino acids. CDR1 is SNHLY and CDR2 is FYNNEI in the germline V gene. Germline trimming cut 4 bases from V and 12 bases from J; bases unmatched to any gene: 9. CDR3 residues: CASSVQRTSGSWYF. The CDR3 DNA sequence: TGTGCCAGCAGTGTCCAGAGGACTAGCGGGAGTTGGTACTTC.

The CDR3 loop is CASSPRGSYNEQFF. As DNA, the CDR3 is TGTGCCAGCAGTCCCCGGGGATCCTACAATGAGCAGTTCTTC. The rearrangement uses TRBV6-5 and TRBJ2-1; D is perhaps TRBD2 (5 bases). The germline V and J ends were trimmed by 5 bases and 1 base, with 9 bases remaining between them. The CDR3 has 14 residues. CDR1 MNHEY and CDR2 SVGAGI come from the germline V gene.